This T cell receptor (beta chain) stems from a study of tumor and adjacent non-tumor tissue in lung cancer. The wider study: The cohort had about 12 adenocarcinoma, a couple of squamous cell and 1 small cell patients. Notes on the study in general: TCR diversity was significantly greater in tumor than normal lung tissue.

Three rounds of nested PCR, following a modified ARM-PCR protocol, produced the TCRbeta library. TCRdb redid the calling of the multiplex PCR reads with MiXCR, one entry per CDR3 protein. The data show some 99,000 distinct CDR3 sequences, 75% seen once. This sample's RNA came from whole unsorted tissue. Details on this clonotype: The antigen is not known. Sequence at one end of the junction differs from germline and may be a read error.

Sequencing was performed on lung tumor tissue. This clonotype was obtained from a woman aged 55 to 70 with non-small cell lung cancer.

CDR3 nucleotides: TGTGGATCGGGCACGAACACTGGAGCTGTCTTT. This sequence encodes CGSGTNTGAVF. V is TRBV11-3 and J is TRBJ1-1, with D unresolved. CDR3 size: 11 residues. Germline V CDR1 and CDR2: SGHNT, YENEEA.